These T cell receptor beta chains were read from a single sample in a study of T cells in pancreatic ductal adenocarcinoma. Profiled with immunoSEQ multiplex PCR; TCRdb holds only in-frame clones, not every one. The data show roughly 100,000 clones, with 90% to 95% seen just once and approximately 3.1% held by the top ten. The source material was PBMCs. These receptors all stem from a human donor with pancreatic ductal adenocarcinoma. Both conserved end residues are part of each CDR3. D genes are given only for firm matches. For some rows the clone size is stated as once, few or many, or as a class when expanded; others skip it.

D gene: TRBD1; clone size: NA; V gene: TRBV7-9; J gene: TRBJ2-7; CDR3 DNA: TGTGCCAGCAGGACACAGGGGGGCGAGCAGTACTTC; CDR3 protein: CASRTQGGEQYF
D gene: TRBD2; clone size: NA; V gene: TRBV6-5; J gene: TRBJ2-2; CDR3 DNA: TGTGCCAGCAGTTACTCCACTAGCGTGAACACCGGGGAGCTGTTTTTT; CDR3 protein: CASSYSTSVNTGELFF
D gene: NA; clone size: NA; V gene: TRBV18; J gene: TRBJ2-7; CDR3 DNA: TGTGCCAGCTCACCACCCGGGCAGGGTACCTACGAGCAGTACTTC; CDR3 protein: CASSPPGQGTYEQYF
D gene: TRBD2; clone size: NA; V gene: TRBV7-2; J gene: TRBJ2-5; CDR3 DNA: TGTGCCAGCAGCCCTACTAGCGAAGGGACCCAGTACTTC; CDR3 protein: CASSPTSEGTQYF
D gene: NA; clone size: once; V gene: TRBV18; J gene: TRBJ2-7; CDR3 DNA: TGTGCCAGCTCACTGGGACCGGACTATTCCTACGAGCAGTACTTC; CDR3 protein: CASSLGPDYSYEQYF
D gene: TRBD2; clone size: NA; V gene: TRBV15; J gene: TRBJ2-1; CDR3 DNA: TGTGCCACCAGCAGACTACCCCCGACTAGCGGGACTGACAATGAGCAGTTCTTC; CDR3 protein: CATSRLPPTSGTDNEQFF
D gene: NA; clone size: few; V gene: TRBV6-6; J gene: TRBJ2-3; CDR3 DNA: TGTGCCAGCAGTTACGTAGGGGTCAGCACAGATACGCAGTATTTT; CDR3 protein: CASSYVGVSTDTQYF
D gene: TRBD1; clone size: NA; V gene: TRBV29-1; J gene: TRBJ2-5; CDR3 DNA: TGCAGCGTTGAGACAGGGGAAGAGACCCAGTACTTC; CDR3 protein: CSVETGEETQYF
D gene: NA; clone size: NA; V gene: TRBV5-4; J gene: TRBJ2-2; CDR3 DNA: TGTGCCAGCAGCCGGACAGCCATGAACACCGGGGAGCTGTTTTTT; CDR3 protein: CASSRTAMNTGELFF
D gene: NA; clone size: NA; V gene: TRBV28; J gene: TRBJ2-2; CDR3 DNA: TGTGCCAGCATGTCAACCCAGGGAACCGGGGAGCTGTTTTTT; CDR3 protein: CASMSTQGTGELFF
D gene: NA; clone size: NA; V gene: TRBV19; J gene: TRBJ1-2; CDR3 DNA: TGTGCCAGTAGTATCCTGACAGGACCTCTCTATGGCTACACCTTC; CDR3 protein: CASSILTGPLYGYTF
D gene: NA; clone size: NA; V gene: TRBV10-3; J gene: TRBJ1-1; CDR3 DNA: TGTGCCATCAGGCTGACAGAGAACACTGAAGCTTTCTTT; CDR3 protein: CAIRLTENTEAFF
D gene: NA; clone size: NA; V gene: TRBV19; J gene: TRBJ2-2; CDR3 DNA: TGTGCCAGTAGTCTGGGTAGGCGGTCCACCGGGGAGCTGTTTTTT; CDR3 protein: CASSLGRRSTGELFF
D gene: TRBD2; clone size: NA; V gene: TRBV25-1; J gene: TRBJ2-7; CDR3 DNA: TGTGCCAGCAGTGTAGGGACTAGCGGGCCGTGGGAGCAGTACTTC; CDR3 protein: CASSVGTSGPWEQYF
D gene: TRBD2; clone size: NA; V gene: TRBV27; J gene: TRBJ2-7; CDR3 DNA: TGTGCCAGCAGGGAAACAGGGCGTCGTAGCGGGAGGATCCACGAGCAGTACTTC; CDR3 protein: CASRETGRRSGRIHEQYF
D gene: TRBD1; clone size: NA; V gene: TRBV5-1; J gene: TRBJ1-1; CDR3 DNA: TGCGCCAGCAGCGGTGGACAGGGGGTGATAGCTTTCTTT; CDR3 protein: CASSGGQGVIAFF
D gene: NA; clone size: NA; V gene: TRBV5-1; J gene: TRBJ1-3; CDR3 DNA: TGCGCCAGCAGCTATGGGGACACTGGAAACACCATATATTTT; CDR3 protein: CASSYGDTGNTIYF
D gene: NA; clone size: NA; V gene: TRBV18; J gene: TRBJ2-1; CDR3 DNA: TGTGCCAGCTCACCGGGGTGGGGCGGAAACAATGAGCAGTTCTTC; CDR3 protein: CASSPGWGGNNEQFF
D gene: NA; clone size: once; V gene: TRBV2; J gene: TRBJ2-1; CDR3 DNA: TGTGCCAGCAGAGTCGCGGCGCACAATGAGCAGTTCTTC; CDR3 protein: CASRVAAHNEQFF
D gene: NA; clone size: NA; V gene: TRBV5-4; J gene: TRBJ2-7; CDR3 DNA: TGTGCCAGCAGCTTCCAGGGCAAGTACGAGCAGTACTTC; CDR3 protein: CASSFQGKYEQYF
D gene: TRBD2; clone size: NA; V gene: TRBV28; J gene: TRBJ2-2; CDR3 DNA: TGTGCCACCCAGACTAGCGGGGCGAACACCGGGGAGCTGTTTTTT; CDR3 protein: CATQTSGANTGELFF
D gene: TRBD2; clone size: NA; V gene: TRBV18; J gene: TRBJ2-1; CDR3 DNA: TGTGCCAGCTCACCGACTAGCGGGGCATACAATGAGCAGTTCTTC; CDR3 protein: CASSPTSGAYNEQFF
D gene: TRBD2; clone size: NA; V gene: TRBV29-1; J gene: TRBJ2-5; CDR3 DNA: TGCAGCGTTGGGGGGGTAGCGGGAGAGACCCAGTACTTC; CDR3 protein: CSVGGVAGETQYF
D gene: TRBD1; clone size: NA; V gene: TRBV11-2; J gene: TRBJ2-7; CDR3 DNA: TGTGCCAGCAGCCCATCGACAGGGTCAGGAAGGGGGTACGAGCAGTACTTC; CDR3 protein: CASSPSTGSGRGYEQYF
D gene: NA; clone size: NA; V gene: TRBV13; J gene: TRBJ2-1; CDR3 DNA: TGTGCCAGCAGCTTGGGAGAGGCCTACAATGAGCAGTTCTTC; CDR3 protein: CASSLGEAYNEQFF
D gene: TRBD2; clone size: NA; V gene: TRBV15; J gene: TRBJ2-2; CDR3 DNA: TGTGCCACCAGCAGAGAATTCTGGACTAGCGAGGTCACCGGGGAGCTGTTTTTT; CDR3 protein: CATSREFWTSEVTGELFF
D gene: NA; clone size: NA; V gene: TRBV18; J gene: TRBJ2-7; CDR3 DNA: TGTGCCAGCTCACCCCCCGGTAAGAGCTCCTACGAGCAGTACTTC; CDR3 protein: CASSPPGKSSYEQYF
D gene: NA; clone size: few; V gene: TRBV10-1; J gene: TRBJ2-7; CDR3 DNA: TGCGCCAGCAGTGAGTCGGGCCCCTCCTACGAGCAGTACTTC; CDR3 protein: CASSESGPSYEQYF
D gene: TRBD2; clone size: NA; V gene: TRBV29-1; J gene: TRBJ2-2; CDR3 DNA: TGCAGCGCATCTAGCGGCTTGAACACCGGGGAGCTGTTTTTT; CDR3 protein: CSASSGLNTGELFF
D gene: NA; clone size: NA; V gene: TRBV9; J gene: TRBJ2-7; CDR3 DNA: TGTGCCAGCAGCTTAAACATACAGTCCTACGAGCAGTACTTC; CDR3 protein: CASSLNIQSYEQYF
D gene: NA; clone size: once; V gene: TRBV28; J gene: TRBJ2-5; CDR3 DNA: TGTGCCAGCAGTTCGCACCGGGTTTCGTGGGAGACCCAGTACTTC; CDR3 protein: CASSSHRVSWETQYF
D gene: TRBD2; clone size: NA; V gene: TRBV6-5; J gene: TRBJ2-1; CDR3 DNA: TGTGCCAGCAGGCGGACTAGCCCAACCAATGAGCAGTTCTTC; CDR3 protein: CASRRTSPTNEQFF
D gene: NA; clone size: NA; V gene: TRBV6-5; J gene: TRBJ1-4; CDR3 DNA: TGTGCCAGCAGTCTCAGGGTGACTAATGAAAAACTGTTTTTT; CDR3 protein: CASSLRVTNEKLFF
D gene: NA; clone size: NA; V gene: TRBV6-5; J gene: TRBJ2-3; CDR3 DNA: TGTGCCAGCAGTTACGCCCAACTAGAGCTTACAGATACGCAGTATTTT; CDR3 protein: CASSYAQLELTDTQYF
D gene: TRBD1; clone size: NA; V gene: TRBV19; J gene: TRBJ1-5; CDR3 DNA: TGTGCCAGTAGTATAAGGGACAGGGGACAGCCCCAGCATTTT; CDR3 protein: CASSIRDRGQPQHF
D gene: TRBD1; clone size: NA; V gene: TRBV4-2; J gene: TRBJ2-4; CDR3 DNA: TGTGCCAGCAGCCAGGACAGGAGTGCGAACATTCAGTACTTC; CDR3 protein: CASSQDRSANIQYF
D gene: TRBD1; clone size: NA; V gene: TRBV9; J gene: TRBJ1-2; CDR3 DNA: TGTGCCAGCAGCGTAGAAGACAGGGTTGCCTATGGCTACACCTTC; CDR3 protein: CASSVEDRVAYGYTF
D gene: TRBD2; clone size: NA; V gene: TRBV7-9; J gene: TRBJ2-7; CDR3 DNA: TGTGCCAGCAGCCTCGTACCGGGAGGGCCTAACCTCGAGCAGTACTTC; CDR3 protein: CASSLVPGGPNLEQYF
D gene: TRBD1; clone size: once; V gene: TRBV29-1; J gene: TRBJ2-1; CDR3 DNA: TGCAGCGTTGAGTTCGGGACAGGGGGCAATGAGCAGTTCTTC; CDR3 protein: CSVEFGTGGNEQFF
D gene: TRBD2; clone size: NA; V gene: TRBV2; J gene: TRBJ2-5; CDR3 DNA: TGTGCCAGCCCGGGACTAGCGGACCAAGAGACCCAGTACTTC; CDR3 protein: CASPGLADQETQYF
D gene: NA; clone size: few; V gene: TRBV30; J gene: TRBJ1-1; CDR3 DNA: TGTGCCTGGGCGGGACCCAAAGAATACACTGAAGCTTTCTTT; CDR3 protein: CAWAGPKEYTEAFF
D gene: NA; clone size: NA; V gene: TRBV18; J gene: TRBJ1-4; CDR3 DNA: TGTGCCAGCTCACCACGACAGGAGCCTAATGAAAAACTGTTTTTT; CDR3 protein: CASSPRQEPNEKLFF
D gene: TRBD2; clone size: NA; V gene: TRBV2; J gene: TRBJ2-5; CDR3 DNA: TGTGCCAGCGGGGGGGAAAGGGTGGGCCAAGAGACCCAGTACTTC; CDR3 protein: CASGGERVGQETQYF
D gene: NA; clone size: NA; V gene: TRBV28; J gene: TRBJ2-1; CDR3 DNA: TGTGCCAGCGGCGGGCGGCTTAAGCAGTTCTTC; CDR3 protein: CASGGRLKQFF
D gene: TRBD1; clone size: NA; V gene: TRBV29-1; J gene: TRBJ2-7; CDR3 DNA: TGCAGCGCCTGGGACAGGGTCGACATCGAGCAGTACTTC; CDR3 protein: CSAWDRVDIEQYF
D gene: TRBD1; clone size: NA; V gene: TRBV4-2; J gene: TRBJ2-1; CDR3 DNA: TGTGCCAGCAGCCAAGAGGGGACAGGGGTGGATGAGCAGTTCTTC; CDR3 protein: CASSQEGTGVDEQFF